What follows describes a single T cell receptor (beta chain). The data originate from a study of blood T cell repertoires in COVID-19. The V segment lost 6 bases and the J segment 2 bases; nucleotides outside the gene matches: 4. Germline-derived CDR1 and CDR2 are SNHLY and FYNNEI. The CDR3 extends over 15 amino acids. Authors' processing steps: Using reference gene primer amplification, nucleated cell counts were estimated. TCRdb's copy holds only in-frame clones and misses some; the assay was immunoSEQ multiplex PCR. V and J calls and clone size come straight from that table; D and trimming were deduced from the DNA. The table has roughly 250,000 clones, around 80% seen once.

This sequence was found in a woman in her forties with active or convalescent COVID-19. The V gene is TRBV2, the J gene TRBJ2-6; 7 positions match TRBD2. Source material: peripheral blood. CDR3 in DNA: TGTGCCAGCAGCCTGGGAGGGGCTGGGGCCAACGTCCTGACTTTC. It yields the protein CASSLGGAGANVLTF.